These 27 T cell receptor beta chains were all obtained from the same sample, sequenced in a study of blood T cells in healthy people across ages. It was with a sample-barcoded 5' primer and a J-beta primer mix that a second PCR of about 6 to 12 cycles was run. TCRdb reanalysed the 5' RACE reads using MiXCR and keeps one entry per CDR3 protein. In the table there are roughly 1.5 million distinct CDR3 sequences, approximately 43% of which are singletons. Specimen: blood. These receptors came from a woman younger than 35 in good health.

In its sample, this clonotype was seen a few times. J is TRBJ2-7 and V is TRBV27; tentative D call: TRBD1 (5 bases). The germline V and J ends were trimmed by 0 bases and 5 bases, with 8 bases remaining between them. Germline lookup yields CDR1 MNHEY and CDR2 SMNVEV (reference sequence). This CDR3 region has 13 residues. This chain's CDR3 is CASSLSRQHEQYF. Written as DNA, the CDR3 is TGTGCCAGCAGTTTATCCCGACAGCACGAGCAGTACTTC.

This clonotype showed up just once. CDR3 DNA sequence: TGTGCCAGCACCGGGACAGGGGATAATGAAAAACTGTTTTTT. It translates to CASTGTGDNEKLFF. V gene TRBV7-9 combines with J gene TRBJ1-4, with 10 bases matching TRBD1. The germline gives CDR1 SEHNR, CDR2 FQNEAQ (reference sequence). This CDR3 contains 14 residues. V was pared by 7 bases and J by 4 bases, with 3 bases of the junction left unmatched.

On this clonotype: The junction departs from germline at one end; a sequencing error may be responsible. CDR3 sequence (DNA): TGTGCCAGCAGCCAATCTCAAGGGGGTTACTATGGCTGCACCTTC. Its translation is CASSQSQGGYYGCTF. The V call is TRBV14, the J call TRBJ1-2, with TRBD1 as a possible D gene (6 bases). The CDR3 covers 15 residues. The germline gives CDR1 SGHDN, CDR2 FVKESK.

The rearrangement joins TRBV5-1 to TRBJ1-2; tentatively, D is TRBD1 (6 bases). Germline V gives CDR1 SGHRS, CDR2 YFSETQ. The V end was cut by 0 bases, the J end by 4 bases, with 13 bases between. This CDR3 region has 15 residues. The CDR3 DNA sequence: TGCGCCAGCAGCTTGGCGGCAGGGGAGACCTATGGCTACACCTTC. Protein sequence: CASSLAAGETYGYTF.

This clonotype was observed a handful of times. In nucleotides, the CDR3 is TGTGCCAGCACCAGCAAGGGTCGCCACAATGAGCAGTTCTTC. Protein: CASTSKGRHNEQFF. V usage is TRBV6-2 or TRBV6-3 and J usage is TRBJ2-1, with D uncertain. CDR3 size: 14 residues. Germline values: CDR1 MNHEY, CDR2 SVGEGT. Trimming cost V 7 bases and J 5 bases, with 15 bases left between them.

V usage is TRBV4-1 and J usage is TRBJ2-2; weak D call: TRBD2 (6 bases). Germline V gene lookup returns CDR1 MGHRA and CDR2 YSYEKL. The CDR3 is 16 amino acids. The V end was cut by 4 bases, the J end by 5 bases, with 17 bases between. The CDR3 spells CASSPRWPGDTGELFF. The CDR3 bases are TGCGCCAGCAGCCCAAGGTGGCCGGGGGATACCGGGGAGCTGTTTTTT.

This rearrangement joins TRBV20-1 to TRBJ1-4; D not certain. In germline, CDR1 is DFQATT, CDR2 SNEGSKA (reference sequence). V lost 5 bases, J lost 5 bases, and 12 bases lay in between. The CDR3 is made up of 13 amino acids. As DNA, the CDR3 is TGCAGTGCTCCGGACGGTACCAATGAAAAACTGTTTTTT. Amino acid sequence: CSAPDGTNEKLFF.

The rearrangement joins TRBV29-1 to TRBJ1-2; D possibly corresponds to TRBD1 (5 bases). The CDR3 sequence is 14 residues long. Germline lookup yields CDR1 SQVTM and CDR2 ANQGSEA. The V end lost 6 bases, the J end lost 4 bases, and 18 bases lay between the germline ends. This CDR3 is CSVGDGLRGYGYTF. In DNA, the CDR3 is TGCAGCGTCGGGGACGGGCTAAGAGGCTATGGCTACACCTTC.

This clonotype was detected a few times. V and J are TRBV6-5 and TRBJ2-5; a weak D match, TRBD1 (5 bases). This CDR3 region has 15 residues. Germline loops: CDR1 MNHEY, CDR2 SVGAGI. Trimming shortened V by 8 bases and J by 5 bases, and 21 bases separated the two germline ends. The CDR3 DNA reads TGTGCCAGCCCCTCGACCGTGGGGCCTCAGGAGACCCAGTACTTC. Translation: CASPSTVGPQETQYF.

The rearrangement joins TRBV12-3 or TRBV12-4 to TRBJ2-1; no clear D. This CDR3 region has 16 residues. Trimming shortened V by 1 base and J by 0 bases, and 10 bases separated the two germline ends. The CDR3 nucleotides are TGTGCCAGCAGTTTAGTCGCTGTCTCCTCCTACAATGAGCAGTTCTTC. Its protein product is CASSLVAVSSYNEQFF.

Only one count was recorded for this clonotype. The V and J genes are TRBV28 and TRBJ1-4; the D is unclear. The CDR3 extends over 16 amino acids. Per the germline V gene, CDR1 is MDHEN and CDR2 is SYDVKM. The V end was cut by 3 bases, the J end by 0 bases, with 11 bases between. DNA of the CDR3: TGTGCCAGCAGTTTTGTGGGCCGAGCAACTAATGAAAAACTGTTTTTT. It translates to CASSFVGRATNEKLFF. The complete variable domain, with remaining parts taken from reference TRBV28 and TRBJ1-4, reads DVKVTQSSRYLVKRTGEKVFLECVQDMDHENMFWYRQDPGLGLRLIYFSYDVKMKEKGDIPEGYSVSREKKERFSLILESASTNQTSMYLCASSFVGRATNEKLFFGSGTQLSVL.

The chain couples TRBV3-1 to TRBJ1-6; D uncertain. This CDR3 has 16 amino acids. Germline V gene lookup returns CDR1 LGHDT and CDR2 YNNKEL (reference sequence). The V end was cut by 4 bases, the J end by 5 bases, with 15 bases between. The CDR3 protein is CASSPQAGYNNSPLHF. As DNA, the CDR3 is TGTGCCAGCAGCCCCCAAGCTGGATACAATAATTCACCCCTCCACTTT.

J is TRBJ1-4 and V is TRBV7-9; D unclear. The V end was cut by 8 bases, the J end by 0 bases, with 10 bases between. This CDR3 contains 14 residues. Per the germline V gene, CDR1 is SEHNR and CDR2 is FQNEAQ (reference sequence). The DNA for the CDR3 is TGTGCCAGCCAAGCCGAAGCAACTAATGAAAAACTGTTTTTT. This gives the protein CASQAEATNEKLFF. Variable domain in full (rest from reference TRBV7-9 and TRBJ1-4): DTGVSQNPRHKITKRGQNVTFRCDPISEHNRLYWYRQTLGQGPEFLTYFQNEAQLEKSRLLSDRFSAERPKGSFSTLEIQRTEQGDSAMYLCASQAEATNEKLFFGSGTQLSVL.

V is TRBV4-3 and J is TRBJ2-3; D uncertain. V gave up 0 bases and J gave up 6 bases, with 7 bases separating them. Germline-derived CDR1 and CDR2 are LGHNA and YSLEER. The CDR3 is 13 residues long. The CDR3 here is CASSQEIIDTQYF. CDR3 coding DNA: TGCGCCAGCAGCCAAGAGATTATTGATACGCAGTATTTT.

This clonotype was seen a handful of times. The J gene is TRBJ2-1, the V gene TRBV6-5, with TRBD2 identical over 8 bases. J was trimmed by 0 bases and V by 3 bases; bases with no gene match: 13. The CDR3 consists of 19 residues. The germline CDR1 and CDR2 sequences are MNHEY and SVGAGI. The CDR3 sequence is CASSYSRRVSGSSYNEQFF. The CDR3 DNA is TGTGCCAGCAGTTATTCCCGACGGGTGAGCGGGAGCTCCTACAATGAGCAGTTCTTC.

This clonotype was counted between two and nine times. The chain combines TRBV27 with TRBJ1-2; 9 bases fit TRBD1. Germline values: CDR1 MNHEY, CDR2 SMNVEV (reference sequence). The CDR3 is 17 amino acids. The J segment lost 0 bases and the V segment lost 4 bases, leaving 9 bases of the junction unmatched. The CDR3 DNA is TGTGCCAGCAGTTCATGGGACAGGGAGTTAGCTAACTATGGCTACACCTTC. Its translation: CASSSWDRELANYGYTF.

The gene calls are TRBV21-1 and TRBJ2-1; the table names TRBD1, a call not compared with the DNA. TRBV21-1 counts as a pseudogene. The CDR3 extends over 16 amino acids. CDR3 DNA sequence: TGTGCCAGCAGCAAAGTCGAAGGACAGGGGAGGGAGACCCAGTTCTTC. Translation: CASSKVEGQGRETQFF.

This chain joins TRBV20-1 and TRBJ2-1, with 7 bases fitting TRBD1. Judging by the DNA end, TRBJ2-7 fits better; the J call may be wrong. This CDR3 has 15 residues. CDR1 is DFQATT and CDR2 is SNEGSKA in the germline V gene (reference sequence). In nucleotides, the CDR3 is TGCAGTGCTAGAGATCCGGTACAGGGGTACAATGAGCAGTACTTC. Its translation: CSARDPVQGYNEQYF.

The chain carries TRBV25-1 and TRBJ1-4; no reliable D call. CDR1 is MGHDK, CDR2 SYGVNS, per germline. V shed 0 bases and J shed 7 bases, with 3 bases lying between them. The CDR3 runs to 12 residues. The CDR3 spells CASSEYPEKLFF. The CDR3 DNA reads TGTGCCAGCAGTGAATATCCTGAAAAACTGTTTTTT.

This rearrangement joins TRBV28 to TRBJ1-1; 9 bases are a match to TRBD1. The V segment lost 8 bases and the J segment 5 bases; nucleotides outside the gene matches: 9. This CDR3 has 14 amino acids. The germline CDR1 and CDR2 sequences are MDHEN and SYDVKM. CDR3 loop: CASPGQGKGTEAFF. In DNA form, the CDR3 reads TGTGCCAGCCCGGGACAGGGAAAGGGGACTGAAGCTTTCTTT.

Here the CDR3 reads CASSSGTSGGFEQFF. In DNA, the CDR3 is TGTGCCAGCAGCTCCGGGACTAGCGGGGGGTTTGAGCAGTTCTTC. The chain has TRBV3-1 and TRBJ2-1, with 15 bases that match TRBD2. The CDR3 covers 15 residues. Germline CDR1 LGHDT, CDR2 YNNKEL (reference sequence). V gave up 5 bases and J gave up 9 bases; unmatched junction bases: 5.

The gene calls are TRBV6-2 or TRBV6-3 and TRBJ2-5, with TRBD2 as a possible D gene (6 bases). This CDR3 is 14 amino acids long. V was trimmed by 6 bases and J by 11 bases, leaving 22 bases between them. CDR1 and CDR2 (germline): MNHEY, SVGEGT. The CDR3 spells CASSRDWGYNEQYF. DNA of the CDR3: TGTGCCAGCAGCAGGGACTGGGGCTACAATGAGCAGTACTTC.

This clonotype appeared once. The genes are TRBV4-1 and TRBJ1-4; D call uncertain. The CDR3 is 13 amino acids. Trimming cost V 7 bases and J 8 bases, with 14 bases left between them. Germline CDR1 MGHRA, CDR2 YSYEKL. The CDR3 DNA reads TGCGCCAGCAACCACATGCGAGGGGAAAAACTGTTTTTT. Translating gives CASNHMRGEKLFF.

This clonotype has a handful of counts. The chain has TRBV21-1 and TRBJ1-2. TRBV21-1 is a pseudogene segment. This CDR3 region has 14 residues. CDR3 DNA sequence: TGTGCCAGCAGCAAAGGCACTCGGAACTATGGCTACACCTTC. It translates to CASSKGTRNYGYTF.

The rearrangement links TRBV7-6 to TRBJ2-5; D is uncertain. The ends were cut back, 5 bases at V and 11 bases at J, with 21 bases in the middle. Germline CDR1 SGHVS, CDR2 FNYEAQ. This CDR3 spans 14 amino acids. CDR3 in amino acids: CASSPRPSANEQYF. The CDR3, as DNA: TGTGCCAGCAGCCCCCGACCTAGTGCAAATGAGCAGTACTTC.

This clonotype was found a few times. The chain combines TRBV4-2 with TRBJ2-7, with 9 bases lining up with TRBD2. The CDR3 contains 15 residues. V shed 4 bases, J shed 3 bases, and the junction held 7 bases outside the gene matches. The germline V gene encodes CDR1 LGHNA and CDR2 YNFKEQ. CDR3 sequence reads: CASSPKGLAVYEQYF. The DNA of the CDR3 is TGTGCCAGCAGCCCAAAGGGACTAGCCGTCTACGAGCAGTACTTC.

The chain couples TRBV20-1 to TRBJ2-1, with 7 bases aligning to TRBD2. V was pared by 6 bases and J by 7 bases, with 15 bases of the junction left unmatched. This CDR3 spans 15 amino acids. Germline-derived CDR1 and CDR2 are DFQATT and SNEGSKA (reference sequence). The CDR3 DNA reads TGCAGTGCCCCGAATCCTTCTGTGGGAGGGAATGAGCAGTTCTTC. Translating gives CSAPNPSVGGNEQFF.